This is a list of T cell receptor beta chains from one sample in a study of shared clonotypes between healthy human individuals. The assay was immunoSEQ multiplex PCR, and TCRdb's table has in-frame clones only and misses some. The table records 520,000 or so clones, 79% of them present only once. The specimen was PBMCs. These receptors were obtained from a woman aged 35 to 49 in good health. Some clones in this sample may be carry-over from other donors' samples. Both conserved end residues are part of each CDR3. D genes are given only for firm matches. The listing skips clone size in some rows; elsewhere it reads once, few, many or a size class.

V: TRBV15; size: once; J: TRBJ2-1; D: -; CDR3: CATSGGTYNEQFF; DNA: TGTGCCACCAGCGGCGGGACCTACAATGAGCAGTTCTTC
V: TRBV6-1; size: -; J: TRBJ1-2; D: -; CDR3: CASSVTTNSNYGYTF; DNA: TGTGCCAGCAGTGTAACGACAAATTCTAACTATGGCTACACCTTC
V: TRBV28; size: -; J: TRBJ2-1; D: -; CDR3: CASSFRSYSYNEQFF; DNA: TGTGCCAGCAGTTTTCGGTCCTATTCCTACAATGAGCAGTTCTTC
V: TRBV30; size: -; J: TRBJ1-5; D: -; CDR3: CAWSNGRAPRGNQPQHF; DNA: TGTGCCTGGAGTAACGGTCGGGCACCCAGAGGGAATCAGCCCCAGCATTTT
V: TRBV5-1; size: -; J: TRBJ2-7; D: -; CDR3: CASSYWGTYEQYF; DNA: TGCGCCAGCAGCTACTGGGGTACCTACGAGCAGTACTTC
V: TRBV10-3; size: -; J: TRBJ1-1; D: -; CDR3: CAISESRGGTEAFF; DNA: TGTGCCATCAGTGAGTCGCGGGGTGGCACTGAAGCTTTCTTT
V: TRBV28; size: few; J: TRBJ2-1; D: TRBD2; CDR3: CASSSRGHLAGVEQFF; DNA: TGTGCCAGCAGTTCCCGAGGACATCTAGCGGGAGTGGAGCAGTTCTTC
V: TRBV29-1; size: -; J: TRBJ2-1; D: TRBD2; CDR3: CSVDDDRLAGGYNEQFF; DNA: TGCAGCGTTGACGACGACCGACTAGCGGGAGGGTACAATGAGCAGTTCTTC
V: TRBV27; size: -; J: TRBJ2-5; D: -; CDR3: CASSLGSRGRKYQETQYF; DNA: TGTGCCAGCAGTTTAGGGTCAAGGGGAAGAAAGTACCAAGAGACCCAGTACTTC
V: TRBV7-2; size: -; J: TRBJ2-1; D: -; CDR3: CASSEITRIFNEQFF; DNA: TGTGCCAGCAGCGAGATAACTAGAATTTTTAATGAGCAGTTCTTC
V: TRBV11-2; size: -; J: TRBJ2-7; D: TRBD2; CDR3: CASSPGTGRASYEQYF; DNA: TGTGCCAGCAGCCCAGGGACCGGGAGGGCTTCCTACGAGCAGTACTTC
V: TRBV4-3; size: -; J: TRBJ2-3; D: -; CDR3: CASSQDSGLTDTQYF; DNA: TGCGCCAGCAGCCAAGATAGCGGCCTCACAGATACGCAGTATTTT
V: TRBV19; size: -; J: TRBJ1-3; D: -; CDR3: CASRSFAPTGSGNTIYF; DNA: TGTGCCAGTAGGTCCTTTGCACCGACGGGCTCCGGAAACACCATATATTTT
V: TRBV11-2; size: -; J: TRBJ2-5; D: TRBD1; CDR3: CASSLGGQGGLYF; DNA: TGTGCCAGCAGCTTAGGGGGACAGGGGGGATTGTACTTC